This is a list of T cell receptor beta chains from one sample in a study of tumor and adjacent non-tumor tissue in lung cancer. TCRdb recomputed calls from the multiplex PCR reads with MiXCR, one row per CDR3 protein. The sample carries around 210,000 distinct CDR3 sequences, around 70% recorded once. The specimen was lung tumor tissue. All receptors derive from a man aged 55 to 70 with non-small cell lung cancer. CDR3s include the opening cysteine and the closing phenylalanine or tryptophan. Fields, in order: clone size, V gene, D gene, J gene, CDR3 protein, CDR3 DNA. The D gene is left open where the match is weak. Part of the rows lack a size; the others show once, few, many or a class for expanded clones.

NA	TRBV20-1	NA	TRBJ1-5	CSAREPGMEGRSNQPQHF	TGCAGTGCTAGAGAGCCAGGGATGGAGGGTCGTAGCAATCAGCCCCAGCATTTT
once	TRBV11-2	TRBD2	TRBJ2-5	CASSLGGAEWETQYF	TGTGCCAGCAGCCTCGGGGGGGCGGAATGGGAGACCCAGTACTTC
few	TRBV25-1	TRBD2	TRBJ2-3	CASSRRGAGGPTDTQYF	TGTGCCAGCAGTAGGAGAGGAGCGGGGGGACCCACAGATACGCAGTATTTT
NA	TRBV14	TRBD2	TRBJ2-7	CASSQAVPGLAVTYEQYF	TGTGCCAGCAGCCAAGCTGTTCCAGGGCTAGCGGTGACCTACGAGCAGTACTTC
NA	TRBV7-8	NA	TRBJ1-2	CASSLAGRNYGYTF	TGTGCCAGCAGCTTAGCCGGACGGAACTATGGTTACACCTTC
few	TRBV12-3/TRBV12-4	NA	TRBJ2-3	CAISVSQGRTDTQYF	TGTGCCATCTCAGTTTCCCAGGGTCGGACAGATACGCAGTATTTT
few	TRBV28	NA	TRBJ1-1	CASSLKLLNTEAFF	TGTGCCAGCAGTTTGAAGTTACTTAACACTGAAGCTTTCTTT
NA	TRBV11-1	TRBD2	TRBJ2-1	CVSRLLAGGLNEQFF	TGTGTCAGCAGATTACTTGCGGGAGGGCTCAATGAGCAGTTCTTC
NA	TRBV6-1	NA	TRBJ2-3	CASSLSTGSTDMQYF	TGTGCCAGCAGTTTATCCACAGGGAGCACAGATATGCAGTATTTT
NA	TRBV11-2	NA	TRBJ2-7	CASSSVIRERYF	TGTGCCAGTAGCAGCGTGATACGAGAGCGGTACTTC
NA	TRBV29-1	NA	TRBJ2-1	CSASQADEHFF	TGCAGCGCCTCGCAGGCCGATGAGCATTTCTTC
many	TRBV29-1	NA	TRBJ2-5	CSVEAFRAQYF	TGCAGCGTTGAAGCCTTTCGCGCCCAGTACTTC
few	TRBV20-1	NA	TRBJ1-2	CSAPDRRLGGYTF	TGCAGTGCCCCGGATAGGAGGCTGGGGGGCTACACCTTC
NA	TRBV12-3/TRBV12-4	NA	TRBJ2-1	CASTLEDGGCNEQFF	TGTGCCAGCACCTTGGAGGATGGGGGATGTAATGAGCAGTTCTTC
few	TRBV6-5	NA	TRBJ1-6	CASSRDEYNSPLHF	TGTGCCAGCAGCCGGGACGAGTATAATTCACCCCTCCACTTT
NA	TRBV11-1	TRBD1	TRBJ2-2	CASSLKRQGTGELLF	TGTGCCAGCAGCTTAAAACGACAGGGCACCGGGGAATTGCTTTTT
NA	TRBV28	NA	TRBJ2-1	CASRSGRGGSYNEQFF	TGTGCCAGCAGGTCCGGGCGGGGAGGCTCCTACAATGAGCAGTTCTTC
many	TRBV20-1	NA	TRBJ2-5	CSASSETQYF	TGCAGTGCTAGCTCGGAGACCCAGTACTTC
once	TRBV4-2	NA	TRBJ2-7	CARSQDEGSSYEQYF	TGTGCCAGAAGCCAAGATGAAGGGTCCTCCTACGAGCAGTACTTC
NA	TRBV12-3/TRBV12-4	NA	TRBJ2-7	CGSSPYGTFYEQYF	TGTGGCAGCAGTCCGTACGGGACATTCTACGAGCAGTACTTC
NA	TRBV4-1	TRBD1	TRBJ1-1	CASSQGGQTNTEAFF	TGCGCCAGCAGCCAGGGGGGACAGACGAACACTGAAGCTTTCTTT
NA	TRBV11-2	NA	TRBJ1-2	CASSLEHSSVYGYSF	TGTGCCAGCAGCTTAGAACACAGCTCCGTCTATGGCTACAGCTTC
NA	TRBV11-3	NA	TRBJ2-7	CASSLAPGMGVF	TGTGCCAGCAGCTTAGCCCCCGGCATGGGGGTTTTC
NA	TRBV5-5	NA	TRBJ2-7	CAISNSWIRSYEQYF	TGTGCCATCAGCAACTCCTGGATCCGCTCCTACGAACAGTACTTC
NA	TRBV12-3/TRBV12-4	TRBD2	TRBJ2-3	CPSTLLAGGLYGDTQYF	TGTCCCAGCACTCTACTAGCGGGGGGCCTCTACGGAGATACGCAGTATTTT
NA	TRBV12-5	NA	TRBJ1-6	CASALGTNRHESSYNSPLHF	TGTGCTAGTGCCCTGGGGACAAACAGGCATGAGAGCTCCTATAATTCACCCCTCCACTTT
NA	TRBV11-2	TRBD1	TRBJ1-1	CASSLDTGAMGTEAFF	TGTGCCAGTAGCTTAGACACAGGGGCCATGGGCACTGAAGCTTTCTTT
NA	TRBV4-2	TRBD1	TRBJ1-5	CARSQDRGRDRLNQPQHF	TGTGCCAGAAGCCAAGATAGGGGCCGGGACAGACTCAATCAGCCCCAGCATTTT
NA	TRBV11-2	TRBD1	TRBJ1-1	CTSRFTLDRGRVQAFF	TGTACCAGCAGATTTACCCTCGACAGGGGGCGCGTTCAAGCTTTCTTT
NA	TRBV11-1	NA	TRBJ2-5	CASSLDMLKVTQYF	TGTGCCAGCAGCCTCGACATGCTAAAAGTGACCCAGTACTTC
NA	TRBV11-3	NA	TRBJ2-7	CASSQGVVSYEQYF	TGTGCCAGCAGCCAAGGGGTGGTCTCTTACGAGCAGTACTTC
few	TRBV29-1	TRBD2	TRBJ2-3	CSVAPGGRADTQYF	TGCAGCGTTGCCCCCGGCGGGAGGGCCGATACGCAGTATTTT
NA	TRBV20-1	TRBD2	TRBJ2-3	CSARAPSGGPTDTQYF	TGCAGTGCTAGAGCTCCTAGCGGGGGGCCGACAGATACGCAGTATTTT
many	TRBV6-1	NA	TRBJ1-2	CASSIQRNYGYTF	TGTGCCAGCAGTATACAGCGTAACTATGGCTACACCTTC
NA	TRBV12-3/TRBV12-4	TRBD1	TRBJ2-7	CTSSLAQGRTYEQYF	TGTACCAGCAGTTTAGCACAGGGGCGGACCTATGAGCAGTACTTC
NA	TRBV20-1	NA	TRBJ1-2	CSAAGGQKNYGYTF	TGCAGTGCTGCGGGAGGGCAAAAAAACTATGGCTACACCTTC
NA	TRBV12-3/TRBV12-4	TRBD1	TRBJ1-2	CAGRLQGSDYGYTF	TGTGCCGGCAGATTACAGGGGTCGGACTATGGCTACACCTTC
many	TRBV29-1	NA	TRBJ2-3	CSVQRDTQYF	TGCAGCGTACAAAGAGATACGCAGTATTTT
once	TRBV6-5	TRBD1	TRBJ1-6	CASTWGQGYRSPLHF	TGTGCCAGCACTTGGGGACAGGGTTATCGATCACCCCTCCACTTT
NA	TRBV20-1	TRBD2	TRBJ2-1	CSARDSAGEYNEQLF	TGCAGTGCTAGAGATTCAGCGGGGGAGTACAATGAGCAGCTCTTC
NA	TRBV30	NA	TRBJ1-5	CACSVGGAPGNQPQHF	TGTGCATGTAGTGTAGGAGGGGCTCCCGGTAATCAGCCCCAGCATTTT